The T cell receptor beta chain under discussion was sequenced for a study of T-cell reconstitution after alpha-beta-depleted transplantation in children (dated by TCRdb to about 2016). Regarding the complete study: The study quantitatively tracked T-cell immune reconstitution after TCRalphabeta/CD19-depleted allogeneic hematopoietic cell transplantation in children using TCR repertoire profiling.

To note about this clonotype: No cognate antigen has been identified for it. No base quality information exists; no much larger clone differs at one position.

Libraries were made using PCR. Sequencing relied on an Illumina HiSeq 2500. To normalize quantification of the TCRbeta repertoire, the TCR libraries were built with molecular barcoding that relied on unique molecular identifiers. Through fastp at Q25 and MiXCR, TCRdb rebuilt clones from the public reads, retaining in-frame beta chains. Rows with a matching CDR3 protein are joined into one entry that keeps the most common DNA and genes. Recorded for this sample are some 500,000 distinct CDR3 sequences; approximately 30% of them occurred a single time. Approximately 2.3% of the sample goes to the ten largest clones. V ends up 4 bases short and J 4 bases short, with an unmatched junction base count of 15. The CDR3 covers 17 residues, taking in both the cysteine and the phenylalanine. The only DNA kept is the CDR3, 51 bases in frame from the first base. For CDR1 and CDR2, the germline V gene lists LGHNA and YSLEER.

The material sequenced was PBMCs from the stem cell graft donor, taken from the stem cell graft. This TCR came from a human donor who donated a stem cell graft to a child with aplastic anemia. The chain is made from TRBV4-3 and TRBJ2-5; TRBD2 agrees with 7 junctional bases. The sequenced DNA is TGCGCCAGCAGCCCGGTTCATGGGGGGAGGGAAAGAGAGACCCAGTACTTC. It codes for CASSPVHGGRERETQYF.